What follows describes a single T cell receptor (beta chain). Many counts were recorded for this clonotype. The target of this receptor is not known. It has no much larger one-base neighbor in the sample; base qualities were not kept. This sample stems from a study of identical twins (dated by TCRdb to 2015 to 2016). Background on the whole study: The study deep-sequenced TCR alpha and beta repertoires from monozygotic twins, unrelated adults of various ages and cord blood to test whether fetal clonotypes persist. To rule out contamination, the twin experiments were replicated at different times with different library preparation protocols. Points the paper makes about the study in general: Because the same donors could not be followed over many years, conclusions were based on cross-sectional statistical analysis. Zero-insertion analyses could be partly confounded by invariant T cells such as MAIT and iNKT, although diverse VJ usage argued against such confounding for most clonotypes. Compared with coincidental sharing between unrelated individuals, out-of-frame TCR alpha sequences shared between twins showed an excess of sequences with low generation probability. In beta out-of-frame sequences, excess twin sharing was weaker, because having fewer shared sequences lowered the signal-to-noise ratio. Fewer insertions were carried by abundant cord blood beta clonotypes; a weaker similar trend was observed in young adult naive repertoires, while no such trend was observed in memory repertoires. Recombination models systematically underestimated out-of-frame TCR alpha sharing in monozygotic twins but agreed with sharing between unrelated individuals.

The receptor library was made with 5' RACE. The sample was run on an Illumina HiSeq 2000. A universal primer binding site was added through template switching, and the final cDNA carried a unique molecular identifier so that TCR cDNA molecules could be counted accurately. Specific primers in the conserved constant-segment region were used to synthesize first-strand cDNA for TCR alpha and beta chains. To control for contamination, every cDNA library carried two barcodes: a SMART-Mk sample barcode plus Illumina barcodes. TruSeq adapter sequences along with Illumina sample barcodes were introduced in two successive PCR steps. The TCR alpha and beta cDNA libraries were sequenced on the Illumina HiSeq platform using custom primers. The paper's data handling went like this. MiGEC was used to process raw reads and extract unique molecular identifiers, and MiXCR was used to find CDR3 positions. For each individual, recombination models were inferred using an EM algorithm with the repgenHMM and IGoR tools. The analysis of shared clonotypes was done with the tcR package in R, with sharing normalized by the product of cloneset sizes. To study raw recombination without the effects of thymic and clonal selection, out-of-frame nonproductive sequences were analyzed. TCRdb passed the public sequencing reads through fastp at Q25 and MiXCR, retaining productive beta sequences. Under each unique CDR3 protein, matching rows form one entry showing the most common genes and DNA. The V and J calls and clone size are TCRdb's, not the authors'. For this sample there are about 330,000 distinct CDR3 sequences; around an eighth appear just once. The ten largest clones add up to 7.2% of the sample.

Trimming at the junction amounts to 4 bases on V and 5 bases on J, and the germline ends lie 12 bases apart. Taken from the germline V gene (reference sequence), the CDR1 and CDR2 loops are LGHDT and YNNKEL. The CDR3 contains 14 residues, cysteine and phenylalanine counted. The read is trimmed to its CDR3 DNA, 42 bases read in frame from base 1. Every donor in the study was a healthy Caucasian. The twin cohort comprised three pairs of female monozygotic twins, all aged about 18 to 30 years. CD4+ and CD8+ T cell populations were isolated with positive isolation kits from Invitrogen. This same sample was also taken into another study, of yellow fever vaccine responses in identical twins. As that second paper reports: According to the authors, in identical twins the way T cells responded to vaccination appeared partly convergent and partly personalized. In the study, vaccine-responding T cell clones were precisely tracked in identical twins.

The chain couples TRBV3-1 to TRBJ2-1, and perhaps TRBD2 as D gene, on 6 matching bases. The material sequenced was CD8+ T cells sorted from blood. This TCR derives from a woman under 30 in good health. The CDR3 in this case is CASSLRDFHNEQFF. The nucleotide sequence reads TGTGCCAGCAGCCTCCGGGACTTTCACAATGAGCAGTTCTTC.